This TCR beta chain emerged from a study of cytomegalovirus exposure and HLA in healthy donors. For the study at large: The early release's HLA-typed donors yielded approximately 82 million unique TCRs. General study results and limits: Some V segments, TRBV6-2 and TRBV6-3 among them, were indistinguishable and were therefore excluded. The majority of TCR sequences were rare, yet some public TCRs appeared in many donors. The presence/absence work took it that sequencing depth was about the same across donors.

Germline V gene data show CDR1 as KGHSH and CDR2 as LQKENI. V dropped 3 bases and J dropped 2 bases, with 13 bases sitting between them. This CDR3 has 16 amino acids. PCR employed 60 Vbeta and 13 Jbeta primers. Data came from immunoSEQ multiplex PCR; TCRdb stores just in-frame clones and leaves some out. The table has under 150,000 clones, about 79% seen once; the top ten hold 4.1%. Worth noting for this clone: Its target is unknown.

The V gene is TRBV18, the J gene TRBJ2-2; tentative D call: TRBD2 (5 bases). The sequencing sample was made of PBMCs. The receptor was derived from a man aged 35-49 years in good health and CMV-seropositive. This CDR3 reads CASSPRAGGNTGELFF. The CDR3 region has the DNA TGTGCCAGCTCACCCCGGGCTGGAGGTAACACCGGGGAGCTGTTTTTT. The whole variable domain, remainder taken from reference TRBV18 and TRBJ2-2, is NAGVMQNPRHLVRRRGQEARLRCSPMKGHSHVYWYRQLPEEGLKFMVYLQKENIIDESGMPKERFSAEFPKEGPSILRIQQVVRGDSAAYFCASSPRAGGNTGELFFGEGSRLTVL.